The source of this T cell receptor (beta chain) is a study of shared clonotypes between healthy human individuals. Study-level points and caveats: Among donors, sharing of clonotypes was expected to be affected by sequencing depth. Non-shared clonotypes had lower generation probabilities than those shared by all four donors. Some naive CD4 clonotypes, roughly 4.5%, turned up in common across several donors.

V gave up 2 bases and J gave up 4 bases, with 12 bases separating them. CDR1 SGHVS and CDR2 FNYEAQ come from the germline V gene. The CDR3 runs 14 residues. This clone was detected only once. What it binds is not known. Sequencing used immunoSEQ multiplex PCR; TCRdb keeps in-frame clones, though not all of them. The sample yields roughly 2,000,000 clones, about 95% seen once. Positively selected for CCR7, the CD45RO-negative cells used as naive CD8 cells excluded terminally differentiated effector memory CD45RA+ cells. The rearrangement uses TRBV7-6 and TRBJ2-7, with D possibly being TRBD1 (5 bases). This receptor was obtained from a man younger than 35 in good health. Source material: naive CD8+ T cells sorted from blood. The CDR3: CASSLRGDGYEQYF. CDR3 in DNA: TGTGCCAGCAGCTTAAGGGGCGACGGTTACGAGCAGTACTTC.